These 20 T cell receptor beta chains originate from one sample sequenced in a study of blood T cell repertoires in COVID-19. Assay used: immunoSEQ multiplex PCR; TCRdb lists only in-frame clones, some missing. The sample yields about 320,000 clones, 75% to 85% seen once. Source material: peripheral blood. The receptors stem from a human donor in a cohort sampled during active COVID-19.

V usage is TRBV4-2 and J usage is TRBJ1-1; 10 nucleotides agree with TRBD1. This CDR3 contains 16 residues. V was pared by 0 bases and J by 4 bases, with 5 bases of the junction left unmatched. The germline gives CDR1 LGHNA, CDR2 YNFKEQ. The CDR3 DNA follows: TGTGCCAGCAGCCAAGAGCAACGGACAGGGGGCACTGAAGCTTTCTTT. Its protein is CASSQEQRTGGTEAFF.

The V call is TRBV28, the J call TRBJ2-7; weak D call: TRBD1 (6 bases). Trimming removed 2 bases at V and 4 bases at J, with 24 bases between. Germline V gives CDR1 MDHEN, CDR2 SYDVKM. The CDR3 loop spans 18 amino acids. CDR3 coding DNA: TGTGCCAGCAGTTTACCCATCTTCACCGGGACACTGGGGTACGAGCAGTACTTC. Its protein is CASSLPIFTGTLGYEQYF.

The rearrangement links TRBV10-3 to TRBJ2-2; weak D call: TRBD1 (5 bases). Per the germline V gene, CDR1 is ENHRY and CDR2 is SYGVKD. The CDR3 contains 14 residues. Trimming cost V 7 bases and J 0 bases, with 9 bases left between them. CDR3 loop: CAITGFSNTGELFF. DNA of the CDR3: TGTGCCATCACAGGGTTTTCGAACACCGGGGAGCTGTTTTTT.

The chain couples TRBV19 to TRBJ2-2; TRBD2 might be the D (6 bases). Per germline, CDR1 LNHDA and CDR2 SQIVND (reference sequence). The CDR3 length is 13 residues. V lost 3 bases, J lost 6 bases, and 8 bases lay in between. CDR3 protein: CASSITGAGELFF. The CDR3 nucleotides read TGTGCCAGTAGTATCACGGGGGCCGGGGAGCTGTTTTTT.

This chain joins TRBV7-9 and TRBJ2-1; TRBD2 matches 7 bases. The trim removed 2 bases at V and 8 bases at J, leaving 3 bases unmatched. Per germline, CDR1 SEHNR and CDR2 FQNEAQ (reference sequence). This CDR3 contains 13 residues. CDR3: CASSLYGGDEQFF. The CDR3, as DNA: TGTGCCAGCAGCTTATATGGGGGGGATGAGCAGTTCTTC.

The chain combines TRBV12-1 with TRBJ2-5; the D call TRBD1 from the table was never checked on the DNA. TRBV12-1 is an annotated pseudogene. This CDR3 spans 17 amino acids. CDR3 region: CASSPKYRGRGQETQYF. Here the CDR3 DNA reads TGTGCCAGCAGCCCCAAATACAGGGGTAGGGGACAAGAGACCCAGTACTTC.

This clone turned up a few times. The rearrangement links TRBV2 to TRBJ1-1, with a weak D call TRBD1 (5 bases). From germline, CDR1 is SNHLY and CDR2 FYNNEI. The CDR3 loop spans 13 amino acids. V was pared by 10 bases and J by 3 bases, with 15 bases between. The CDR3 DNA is TGTGCCAATCGGGGGAATTGGGACACTGAAGCTTTCTTT. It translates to CANRGNWDTEAFF.

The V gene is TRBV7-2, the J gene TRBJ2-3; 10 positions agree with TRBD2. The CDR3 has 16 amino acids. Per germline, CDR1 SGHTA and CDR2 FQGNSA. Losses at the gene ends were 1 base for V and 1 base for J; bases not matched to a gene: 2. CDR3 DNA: TGTGCCAGCAGCTTAGGGCTAGCGGGGGGCACAGATACGCAGTATTTT. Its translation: CASSLGLAGGTDTQYF.

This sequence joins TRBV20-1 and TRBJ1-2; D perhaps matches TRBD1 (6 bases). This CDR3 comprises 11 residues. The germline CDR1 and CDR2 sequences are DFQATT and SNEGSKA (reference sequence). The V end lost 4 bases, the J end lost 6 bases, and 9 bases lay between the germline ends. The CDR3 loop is CSATQGHGYTF. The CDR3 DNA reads TGCAGTGCTACACAGGGTCATGGCTACACCTTC.

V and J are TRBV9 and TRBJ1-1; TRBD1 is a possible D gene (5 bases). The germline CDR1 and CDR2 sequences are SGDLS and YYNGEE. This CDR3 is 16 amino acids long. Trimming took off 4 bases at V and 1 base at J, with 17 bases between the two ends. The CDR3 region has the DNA TGTGCCAGCAGCACTGGGGGGGAACCCACGAACACTGAAGCTTTCTTT. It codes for CASSTGGEPTNTEAFF.

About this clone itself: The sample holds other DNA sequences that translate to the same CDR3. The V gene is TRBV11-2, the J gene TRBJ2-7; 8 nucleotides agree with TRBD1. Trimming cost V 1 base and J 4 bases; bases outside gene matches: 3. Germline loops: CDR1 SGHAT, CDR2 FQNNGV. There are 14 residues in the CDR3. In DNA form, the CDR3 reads TGTGCCAGCAGCTTAGGGACAGGGTCGTACGAGCAGTACTTC. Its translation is CASSLGTGSYEQYF.

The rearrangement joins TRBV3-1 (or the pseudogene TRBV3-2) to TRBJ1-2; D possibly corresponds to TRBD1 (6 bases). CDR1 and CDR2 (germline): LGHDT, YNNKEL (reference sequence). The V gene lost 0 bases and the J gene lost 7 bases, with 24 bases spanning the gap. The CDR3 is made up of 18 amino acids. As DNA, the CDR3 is TGTGCCAGCAGCCAAGACGTAAGAAGGGGGAAGACGGGTCGTGGCTACACCTTC. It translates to CASSQDVRRGKTGRGYTF.

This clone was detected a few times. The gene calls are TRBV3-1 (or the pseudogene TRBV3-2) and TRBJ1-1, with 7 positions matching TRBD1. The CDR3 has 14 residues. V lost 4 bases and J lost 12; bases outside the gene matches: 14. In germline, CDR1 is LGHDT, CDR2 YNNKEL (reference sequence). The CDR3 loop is CASSRTRGATGSFF. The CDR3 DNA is TGTGCCAGCAGCCGAACCAGGGGGGCGACCGGTTCTTTCTTT.

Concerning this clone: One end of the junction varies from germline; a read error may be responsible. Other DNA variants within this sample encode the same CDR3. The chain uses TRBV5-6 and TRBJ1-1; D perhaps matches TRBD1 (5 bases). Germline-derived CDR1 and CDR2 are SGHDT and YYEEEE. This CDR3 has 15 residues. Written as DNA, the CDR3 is TGTGCCAGTAGCTTGATGGGACTGAAGAACACTGAAGCTTTCTTT. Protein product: CASSLMGLKNTEAFF.

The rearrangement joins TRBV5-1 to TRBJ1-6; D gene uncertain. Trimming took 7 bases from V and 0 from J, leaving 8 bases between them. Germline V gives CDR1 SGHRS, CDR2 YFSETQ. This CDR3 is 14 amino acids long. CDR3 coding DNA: TGCGCCAGCCGAGGGAGCTCCTATAATTCACCCCTCCACTTT. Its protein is CASRGSSYNSPLHF.

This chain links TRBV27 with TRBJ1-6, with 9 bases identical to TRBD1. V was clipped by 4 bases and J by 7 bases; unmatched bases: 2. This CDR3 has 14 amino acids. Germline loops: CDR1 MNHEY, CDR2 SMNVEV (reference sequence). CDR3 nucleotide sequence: TGTGCCAGCAGTTCCGGGACAGGGAATTCACCCCTCCACTTT. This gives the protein CASSSGTGNSPLHF.

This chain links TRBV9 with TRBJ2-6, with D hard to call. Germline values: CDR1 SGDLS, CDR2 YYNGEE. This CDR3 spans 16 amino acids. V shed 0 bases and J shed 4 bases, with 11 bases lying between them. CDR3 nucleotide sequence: TGTGCCAGCAGCGTAGCCGCGAGGATCGGGGCCAACGTCCTGACTTTC. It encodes CASSVAARIGANVLTF.

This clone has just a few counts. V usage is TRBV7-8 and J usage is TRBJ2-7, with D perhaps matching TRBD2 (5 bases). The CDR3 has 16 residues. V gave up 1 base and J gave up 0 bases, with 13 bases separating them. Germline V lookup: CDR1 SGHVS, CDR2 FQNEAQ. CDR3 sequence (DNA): TGTGCCAGCAGCTTAGAAACGGGCGGGCTCTCCTACGAGCAGTACTTC. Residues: CASSLETGGLSYEQYF.

This chain's CDR3 is CASGTGGLGNQPQHF. Here the CDR3 DNA reads TGTGCCAGCGGGACAGGAGGGTTAGGGAATCAGCCCCAGCATTTT. The chain combines TRBV6-5 with TRBJ1-5, with 8 bases identical to TRBD1. CDR1 is MNHEY and CDR2 is SVGAGI in the germline V gene. This CDR3 has 15 amino acids. V was clipped by 8 bases and J by 4 bases; unmatched bases: 10.

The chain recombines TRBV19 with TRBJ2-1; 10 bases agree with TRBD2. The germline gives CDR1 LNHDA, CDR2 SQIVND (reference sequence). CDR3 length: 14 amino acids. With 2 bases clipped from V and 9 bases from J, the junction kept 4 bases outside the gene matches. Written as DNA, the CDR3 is TGTGCCAGTAGTATAAGCCAGCGGGGGGGTGAGCAGTTCTTC. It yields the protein CASSISQRGGEQFF.